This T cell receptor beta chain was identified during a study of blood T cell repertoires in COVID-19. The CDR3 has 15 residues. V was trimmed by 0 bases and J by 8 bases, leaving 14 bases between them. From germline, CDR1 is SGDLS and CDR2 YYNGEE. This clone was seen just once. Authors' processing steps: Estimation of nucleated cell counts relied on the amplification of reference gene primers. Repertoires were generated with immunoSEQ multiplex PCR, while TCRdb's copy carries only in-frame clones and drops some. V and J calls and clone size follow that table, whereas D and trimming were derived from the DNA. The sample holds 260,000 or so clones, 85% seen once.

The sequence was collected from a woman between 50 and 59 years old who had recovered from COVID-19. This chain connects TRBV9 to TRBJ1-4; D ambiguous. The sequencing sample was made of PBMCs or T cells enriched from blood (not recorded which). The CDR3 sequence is CASSVDPTSAEKLFF. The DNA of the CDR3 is TGTGCCAGCAGCGTAGACCCCACTAGTGCGGAAAAACTGTTTTTT.